The present T cell receptor (beta chain) was sequenced within a study of blood T cell repertoires in COVID-19. Sequencing was performed with immunoSEQ multiplex PCR; in TCRdb, only in-frame clones are kept and a portion is missing. The table lists around 60,000 clones, roughly 84% of them singletons. Seattle participants joined during active infection and were tracked over time. This clone was detected once. The CDR3 spans 16 residues. CDR1 is SGDLS and CDR2 is YYNGEE in the germline V gene. Trimming took 0 bases from V and 3 from J; bases not matched to a gene: 4. The sequenced sample was peripheral blood. The J gene is TRBJ2-2, the V gene TRBV9, with 8 bases that match TRBD2. This receptor was identified in a man between 60 and 75 years old with COVID-19, enrolled during active disease. The CDR3 here is CASSVVRGLDTGELFF. As DNA, the CDR3 is TGTGCCAGCAGCGTAGTCAGGGGACTAGACACCGGGGAGCTGTTTTTT.